A selection of T cell receptor beta chains follows, all from one sample in a study of CD8 T cells in Susac syndrome. TCRdb analysed the immunoSEQ multiplex PCR reads with MiXCR anew, one entry per CDR3 protein. The sample lists about 130,000 distinct CDR3 sequences, approximately 93% seen once, with over 0.3% in the top ten. The specimen sequenced was CD8+ T cells from PBMCs. These receptors came from a human donor with multiple sclerosis. CDR3s include the opening cysteine and the closing phenylalanine or tryptophan. The D gene is left open where the match is weak. Size tells how often a clone was seen (once, few, many) or the class of an expanded clone, and some rows leave it out.

j_call v_call cdr3_length d_call clone_size cdr3_aa cdr3_nt
TRBJ1-1 TRBV29-1 11 - - CSVEGNTEAFF TGCAGCGTTGAAGGCAACACTGAAGCTTTCTTT
TRBJ2-1 TRBV9 13 TRBD2 - CASSGSGGGEEFF TGTGCCAGCAGCGGTAGCGGGGGGGGCGAGGAGTTCTTC
TRBJ2-1 TRBV7-9 18 TRBD2 - CASSPGVAGGRAYNEQFF TGTGCCAGCAGTCCCGGGGTAGCGGGGGGCCGAGCCTACAATGAGCAGTTCTTC
TRBJ2-1 TRBV12-3/TRBV12-4 15 - - CASSFGRDPGYEQFF TGTGCCAGCAGTTTTGGGCGGGATCCCGGGTATGAGCAGTTCTTC
TRBJ2-4 TRBV27 13 - once CASSFDVKNIQYF TGTGCCAGCAGTTTCGATGTCAAAAACATTCAGTACTTC
TRBJ2-5 TRBV3-1 14 - - CASSQEWGQETQYF TGTGCCAGCAGCCAAGAATGGGGCCAAGAGACCCAGTACTTC
TRBJ2-2 TRBV19 15 TRBD2 once CASSVERELEGELFF TGTGCCAGTAGTGTTGAGCGGGAGTTGGAGGGGGAGCTGTTTTTT
TRBJ2-1 TRBV19 14 - - CASSMVSAYNEQFF TGTGCCAGTAGTATGGTTAGCGCGTACAATGAGCAGTTCTTC
TRBJ1-3 TRBV6-5 16 - - CASSYRRTFSGNTIYF TGTGCCAGCAGTTACCGGAGAACCTTCTCTGGAAACACCATATATTTT
TRBJ1-1 TRBV12-3/TRBV12-4 16 TRBD1 - CASSFSGTGTYGEAFF TGTGCCAGCAGTTTTTCGGGGACAGGGACGTACGGTGAAGCTTTCTTT
TRBJ1-5 TRBV12-2 15 - - CASRLNSRPDQPQHF TGTGCAAGTCGCTTAAATTCACGGCCCGATCAGCCCCAGCATTTT
TRBJ2-7 TRBV2 14 - - CASSDHGGVYEQYF TGTGCCAGCAGTGACCATGGTGGGGTATACGAGCAGTACTTC
TRBJ2-6 TRBV19 16 TRBD2 once CASSPRPGRGANVLTF TGTGCCAGTAGCCCTAGACCCGGGAGGGGGGCCAACGTCCTGACTTTC
TRBJ2-3 TRBV7-8 14 TRBD1 - CASSSDRGRDTQYF TGTGCCAGCAGCTCCGACAGGGGCAGGGATACGCAGTATTTT
TRBJ2-7 TRBV28 16 TRBD1 - CASRGVRDRPSYEQYF TGTGCCAGCAGGGGGGTCCGGGACAGGCCCTCCTACGAGCAGTACTTC
TRBJ2-7 TRBV7-2 15 - - CASSTRPVKGDEQYF TGTGCCAGCAGCACCCGGCCGGTTAAGGGGGACGAGCAGTACTTC
TRBJ2-5 TRBV7-9 14 - - CASSFDDRFRTQYF TGTGCCAGCAGCTTCGACGACAGGTTCCGGACCCAGTACTTC
TRBJ1-1 TRBV7-8 14 - - CASSQTALGTEAFF TGTGCCAGCAGTCAGACAGCACTGGGCACTGAAGCTTTCTTT
TRBJ2-5 TRBV20-1 15 - - CSARGAPARRETQYF TGCAGTGCTAGAGGAGCCCCAGCGCGCAGGGAGACCCAGTACTTC
TRBJ2-2 TRBV6-5 13 - - CASSYSDAGELFF TGTGCCAGCAGTTACTCCGACGCCGGGGAGCTGTTTTTT
TRBJ2-7 TRBV6-6 15 TRBD1 once CASDLEGAGVHEQYF TGTGCCAGCGACTTAGAGGGGGCGGGCGTCCACGAGCAGTACTTC
TRBJ2-1 TRBV20-1 16 TRBD2 - CSARDTTSGAYNEQFF TGCAGTGCTAGAGATACCACTAGCGGAGCCTACAATGAGCAGTTCTTC
TRBJ1-1 TRBV5-1 14 - - CASSLGEGVTEAFF TGCGCCAGCAGCTTGGGCGAGGGTGTGACTGAAGCTTTCTTT
TRBJ2-1 TRBV29-1 13 TRBD2 - CSVRAGLDDEQFF TGCAGCGTGCGGGCGGGACTAGACGATGAGCAGTTCTTC
TRBJ1-1 TRBV19 13 TRBD1 - CASSSGTGPEAFF TGTGCCAGTAGTAGTGGGACAGGGCCTGAAGCTTTCTTT
TRBJ2-7 TRBV7-9 13 TRBD1 - CASSSGGTYEQYF TGTGCCAGCAGCTCAGGGGGCACCTACGAGCAGTACTTC